The following is a TCR beta chain sequence with its context. This sample is part of a study of blood T cell repertoires in COVID-19. Turning to the study itself: Among Cohort 3 donors, those recovered had two negative PCRs, clearance, or symptom resolution. Collection of acute and convalescent COVID-19 samples took place in the United States, Italy and Spain.

The study recruited people aged roughly 18 to 89 years across about two dozen US areas. Original methodology: The assay estimated nucleated cells by amplifying reference gene primers. Profiled with immunoSEQ multiplex PCR; TCRdb holds only in-frame clones, not every one. That table supplies the V and J calls and clone size; D and trimming were determined from the DNA. Of about 170,000 clones listed, 70% to 80% are singletons. Germline CDR1 and CDR2: LGHDT and YNNKEL (reference sequence). The CDR3 totals 13 residues. V was trimmed by 1 base and J by 13 bases, leaving 11 bases between them. The sequencing input was PBMCs or T cells enriched from blood (not recorded which). The TCR comes from an older woman in a cohort exposed to, infected with or recovered from COVID-19 (not recorded which). The chain employs TRBV3-1 (or the pseudogene TRBV3-2) and TRBJ1-6; weak D call: TRBD1 (5 bases). The CDR3 loop reads CASSQAGSEPLHF. The CDR3 region has the DNA TGTGCCAGCAGCCAAGCAGGGTCCGAGCCCCTCCACTTT.